This is a list of T cell receptor beta chains from one sample in a study of blood T cell repertoires in COVID-19. Method: immunoSEQ multiplex PCR; TCRdb's copy keeps in-frame clones and lacks some. The sample consists of about 100,000 clones, roughly 87% of them appearing once. The material sequenced was peripheral blood. All receptors derive from a man in his thirties or forties in a cohort sampled during active COVID-19. Each CDR3 is given with its conserved first and last residue. Each record gives: J gene, clone size, D gene, V gene, CDR3 protein, CDR3 DNA. D genes are given only for firm matches. Clone sizes are given selectively: once, few, many, or a class where the clone is expanded.

TRBJ1-4	NA	NA	TRBV5-4	CASSFGTGHNEKLFF	TGTGCCAGCAGCTTCGGTACAGGGCATAATGAAAAACTGTTTTTT
TRBJ1-1	NA	NA	TRBV6-4	CASRKEEGTEAFF	TGTGCCAGCAGGAAGGAGGAGGGGACTGAAGCTTTCTTT
TRBJ1-5	NA	NA	TRBV28	CASSLGGLSNQPQHF	TGTGCCAGCAGTTTGGGAGGGTTGAGCAATCAGCCCCAGCATTTT
TRBJ2-3	NA	TRBD2	TRBV4-1	CASSSERGAGTDTQYF	TGCGCCAGCAGCTCGGAGCGGGGAGCCGGCACAGATACGCAGTATTTT
TRBJ2-1	NA	TRBD1	TRBV24-1	CATSDIQGPNEQFF	TGTGCCACCAGTGATATACAGGGGCCCAATGAGCAGTTCTTC
TRBJ2-1	NA	NA	TRBV4-3	CASSQDLWRGEPHNEQFF	TGCGCCAGCAGCCAAGATCTTTGGAGGGGCGAACCCCACAATGAGCAGTTCTTC
TRBJ2-7	NA	TRBD2	TRBV11-3	CASSFGLGNEQYF	TGTGCCAGCAGCTTCGGACTAGGGAACGAGCAGTACTTC
TRBJ2-5	NA	NA	TRBV7-2	CASSRSGTGTWETQYF	TGTGCCAGCAGCCGGAGCGGGACAGGTACATGGGAGACCCAGTACTTC
TRBJ2-1	NA	TRBD2	TRBV5-5	CASSLLAGGRSYNEQFF	TGTGCCAGCAGCTTGTTAGCGGGGGGCCGCTCCTACAATGAGCAGTTCTTC
TRBJ1-2	NA	NA	TRBV15	CATSRDLLGGGGGYTF	TGTGCCACCAGCAGAGATCTCTTGGGGGGAGGCGGCGGCTACACCTTC
TRBJ2-5	NA	NA	TRBV7-2	CASSLGSRASQETQYF	TGTGCCAGCAGCTTAGGTTCCAGGGCGTCACAAGAGACCCAGTACTTC
TRBJ1-5	few	TRBD1	TRBV6-5	CASSHTGTGFQPQHF	TGTGCCAGCAGTCACACCGGGACAGGGTTTCAGCCCCAGCATTTT
TRBJ2-7	NA	NA	TRBV21-1	CASSQAVGGAGLVHEQYF	TGTGCCAGCAGCCAAGCGGTTGGGGGGGCAGGGCTTGTTCACGAGCAGTACTTC
TRBJ1-5	NA	NA	TRBV7-2	CASSLVGDQPQHF	TGTGCCAGCAGCTTGGTGGGCGATCAGCCCCAGCATTTT
TRBJ2-3	NA	TRBD1	TRBV11-3	CASSLGDRGTDTQYF	TGTGCCAGCAGCTTGGGGGACAGGGGGACAGATACGCAGTATTTT
TRBJ1-5	NA	NA	TRBV12-5	CASDSQRGQPQHF	TGTGCTAGTGATTCGCAGCGGGGACAGCCCCAGCATTTT
TRBJ2-2	few	TRBD2	TRBV3-1/TRBV3-2	CASSQDRRLSQRGRTGELFF	TGTGCCAGCAGCCAAGATCGGAGGTTAAGTCAGCGGGGGCGGACCGGGGAGCTGTTTTTT
TRBJ2-5	NA	TRBD1	TRBV18	CASSPGQRQETQYF	TGTGCCAGCTCACCGGGACAGCGCCAAGAGACCCAGTACTTC
TRBJ1-1	NA	NA	TRBV7-9	CASSLGSGTEAFF	TGTGCCAGCAGCTTAGGAAGCGGCACTGAAGCTTTCTTT
TRBJ2-7	few	TRBD1	TRBV9	CASSVHSDRVGEQYF	TGTGCCAGCAGCGTACACTCGGACAGGGTGGGGGAGCAGTACTTC
TRBJ1-1	NA	TRBD1	TRBV3-1/TRBV3-2	CASRHRDRSTEAFF	TGTGCCAGCAGACACCGGGACAGAAGCACTGAAGCTTTCTTT
TRBJ2-4	NA	TRBD1	TRBV24-1	CATSDPDRGHIQYF	TGTGCCACCAGTGACCCGGACAGGGGACACATTCAGTACTTC
TRBJ2-5	NA	TRBD2	TRBV9	CASSVSVLAGKETQYF	TGTGCCAGCAGCGTATCCGTCCTAGCGGGGAAAGAGACCCAGTACTTC
TRBJ1-1	NA	TRBD1	TRBV5-4	CASSLEDRDTEAFF	TGTGCCAGCAGCTTGGAGGACAGGGACACTGAAGCTTTCTTT
TRBJ2-4	NA	TRBD1	TRBV5-4	CASSTGTVAKNIQYF	TGTGCCAGCAGCACCGGGACAGTAGCCAAAAACATTCAGTACTTC
TRBJ1-6	NA	TRBD1	TRBV28	CASRTGPSPLHF	TGTGCCAGCAGGACAGGGCCCTCACCCCTCCACTTT